The T cell receptor beta chain under discussion was sequenced for a study of graft-versus-host responses after intestinal transplantation. Study-wide background: In this cohort, recipients had multivisceral, liver-intestinal, or isolated intestinal transplants.

Graft tissue was processed to release intraepithelial and lamina propria lymphocytes. The assay was immunoSEQ multiplex PCR, and TCRdb's table has in-frame clones only and misses some. The profile covers roughly 36,000 clones, with roughly 87% appearing a single time and about a sixth taken by the ten largest. On this clone: The antigen is not known.

Study outcomes and limitations: The presence of high graft-versus-host to host-versus-graft clonal ratios in allografts characterized patients with graft-donor T cell macrochimerism.

The sample consisted of ileum tissue, taken approximately 200 days after intestinal transplant. The receptor's source is a human patient who received an intestinal transplant, so some T cells may come from the graft donor.

CDR3 DNA sequence: TGTGCCAGCAGCGTCTCGGGGGGAAACCAGCCCCAGCATTTT. Residues: CASSVSGGNQPQHF. The chain uses TRBV6-6 and TRBJ1-5, with D tentatively TRBD1 (5 bases). CDR1 and CDR2 from the germline V gene are MNHNY and SVGAGI (reference sequence). V was trimmed by 6 bases and J by 7 bases, leaving 16 bases between them. This CDR3 contains 14 residues.